This T cell receptor (beta chain) was identified during a study of cytomegalovirus exposure and HLA in healthy donors. About the study: Some 80 million unique TCR sequences came from HLA-typed donors in an early release.

As regards this clone: Its antigen is as yet unknown.

Study-level results: In a later analysis, TCR beta V- and J-gene trimming was associated with a missense DCLRE1C variant. It was in a later analysis that TCR association rates were seen to vary by HLA locus, highest for DRB1 and lowest for HLA-C.

Use of 60 Vbeta and 13 Jbeta primers characterized the PCR. The table came from immunoSEQ multiplex PCR; TCRdb's copy has only in-frame clones and leaves some out. This table has over 100,000 clones, approximately 74% appearing once. The germline V gene has CDR1 MDHEN and CDR2 SYDVKM. The CDR3 contains 14 residues. J was trimmed by 5 bases and V by 6 bases; bases with no gene match: 5. The chain links TRBV28 to TRBJ2-1; 9 bases are a match to TRBD2. The sample taken for sequencing was PBMCs. This clonotype originated in a male donor in good health and CMV-seronegative. Written as DNA, the CDR3 is TGTGCCAGCAGGCGGCGGGAGGGTGACAATGAGCAGTTCTTC. Translation: CASRRREGDNEQFF.